These 14 T cell receptor beta chains came from one sample sequenced in a study of T cell responses to AZD1222 COVID-19 vaccine. Method: immunoSEQ multiplex PCR; TCRdb's copy keeps in-frame clones and lacks some. The sample records around 160,000 clones, about 91% being singletons. The source was peripheral blood, collected 28 days after the second AZD1222 dose. The receptors derive from an adult who received the AZD1222 COVID-19 vaccine.

This rearrangement joins TRBV30 to TRBJ2-7; TRBD2 aligns across 7 bases. The CDR3 runs 14 residues. Germline loops: CDR1 GTSNPN, CDR2 SVGIG (reference sequence). J gave up 6 bases and V 0 bases, and 8 bases lay outside the gene matches. CDR3 in amino acids: CAWSVGGSLTEQYF. In nucleotides, the CDR3 is TGTGCCTGGAGTGTGGGAGGGTCGCTCACCGAGCAGTACTTC.

This clone has just a few counts. Other DNA sequences in this specimen translate into the identical CDR3. The V call is TRBV12-3 or TRBV12-4, the J call TRBJ2-7, with 7 nucleotides matching TRBD1. The CDR3 is 13 amino acids. With V trimmed by 6 bases and J by 1 base, 3 bases remained unmatched. The CDR3 here is CASSRDSSYEQYF. Here the CDR3 DNA reads TGTGCCAGCAGCCGGGACAGTTCCTACGAGCAGTACTTC.

The chain recombines TRBV5-4 with TRBJ1-3; D is unclear. V was trimmed by 0 bases and J by 0 bases, leaving 7 bases between them. The CDR3 is made up of 15 amino acids. Germline CDR1 reads SGHNT; CDR2 reads YYREEE (reference sequence). CDR3 nucleotides: TGTGCCAGCAGCTTGGGCGGCAGCTCTGGAAACACCATATATTTT. Translation gives CASSLGGSSGNTIYF.

V and J are TRBV4-3 and TRBJ2-3, with 7 bases lining up with TRBD2. The CDR3 is 15 residues long. The ends lost 1 base at V and 3 bases at J; junction bases unmatched: 4. Germline CDR1 reads LGHNA; CDR2 reads YSLEER. The CDR3 coding sequence is TGCGCCAGCAGCCAAGGGTGGGGGGGAACAGATACGCAGTATTTT. Translated, it gives CASSQGWGGTDTQYF.

The chain joins TRBV28 to TRBJ1-2; TRBD1 aligns across 9 bases. Germline loops: CDR1 MDHEN, CDR2 SYDVKM. The CDR3 totals 14 residues. With 4 bases clipped from V and 7 bases from J, the junction kept 7 bases outside the gene matches. This CDR3 is CASSSGRTGVGYTF. The CDR3 DNA reads TGTGCCAGCAGTTCAGGCAGGACAGGGGTTGGCTACACCTTC.

The chain has TRBV7-9 and TRBJ2-3; D call uncertain. Germline CDR1 is SEHNR and CDR2 is FQNEAQ (reference sequence). V lost 6 bases, J lost 0 bases, and 13 bases lay in between. The CDR3 runs to 15 residues. The chain's CDR3 is CASSFTRRSTDTQYF. The CDR3 DNA reads TGTGCCAGCAGTTTCACCAGGCGGAGCACAGATACGCAGTATTTT.

The chain couples TRBV5-4 to TRBJ2-1; tentatively, D is TRBD1 (6 bases). This CDR3 is 15 amino acids long. CDR1 and CDR2 (germline): SGHNT, YYREEE (reference sequence). The V end was cut by 1 base, the J end by 4 bases, with 12 bases between. CDR3 DNA: TGTGCCAGCAGCTTGCCCGGGACAACTTACAATGAGCAGTTCTTC. It specifies CASSLPGTTYNEQFF.

This chain joins TRBV25-1 and TRBJ2-2, with D possibly called TRBD1 or TRBD2 (6 bases each). The CDR3 consists of 16 residues. CDR1 and CDR2 from the germline V gene are MGHDK and SYGVNS. V lost 0 bases, J lost 2 bases, and 10 bases lay in between. Here the CDR3 DNA reads TGTGCCAGCAGTGAATATGGGGGGCCAAACACCGGGGAGCTGTTTTTT. This sequence encodes CASSEYGGPNTGELFF.

The rearrangement links TRBV2 to TRBJ1-4; the D gene is possibly TRBD1 (5 bases). The CDR3 runs to 16 residues. V lost 3 bases, J lost 7 bases, and 18 bases lay in between. Germline values: CDR1 SNHLY, CDR2 FYNNEI. The CDR3 is CASSDLGQGVGEKLFF. The CDR3 DNA follows: TGTGCCAGCAGTGACCTCGGGCAGGGTGTTGGTGAAAAACTGTTTTTT.

This clone was recorded once. V is TRBV28 and J is TRBJ1-6; D is unclear. There are 13 residues in the CDR3. The ends were cut back, 8 bases at V and 5 bases at J, with 10 bases in the middle. Per germline, CDR1 MDHEN and CDR2 SYDVKM. The CDR3 DNA follows: TGTGCCAGCGAGGATACAAATAATTCACCCCTCCACTTT. Residues: CASEDTNNSPLHF.

The rearrangement joins TRBV3-1 (or the pseudogene TRBV3-2) to TRBJ2-1; TRBD1 might be the D (6 bases). The CDR3 runs to 17 residues. Germline assignment: CDR1 LGHDT and CDR2 YNNKEL (reference sequence). Trimming shortened V by 5 bases and J by 2 bases, and 19 bases separated the two germline ends. In DNA form, the CDR3 reads TGTGCCAGCAGCTCTCCCAGCGCGACAGGCGCCTACAATGAGCAGTTCTTC. It specifies CASSSPSATGAYNEQFF.

J is TRBJ2-3 and V is TRBV30; 8 positions agree with TRBD1. Per the germline V gene, CDR1 is GTSNPN and CDR2 is SVGIG (reference sequence). V was pared by 3 bases and J by 1 base, with 3 bases of the junction left unmatched. The CDR3 has 14 amino acids. The CDR3 sequence is CAWRAGGRTDTQYF. CDR3 sequence (DNA): TGTGCCTGGAGGGCAGGGGGCCGCACAGATACGCAGTATTTT.

CDR3: CSVQISSGDATF. CDR3 in DNA: TGCAGCGTTCAGATCAGCTCTGGGGACGCCACCTTC. The rearrangement uses TRBV29-1 and TRBJ1-2, with TRBD1 as a possible D gene (5 bases). The CDR3 has 12 amino acids. Germline CDR1 reads SQVTM; CDR2 reads ANQGSEA. V was pared by 5 bases and J by 13 bases, with 20 bases between.

The chain links TRBV7-2 to TRBJ2-3; TRBD2 aligns across 10 bases. J gave up 2 bases and V 5 bases, and 4 bases lay outside the gene matches. This CDR3 is 15 amino acids long. CDR1 and CDR2 from the germline V gene are SGHTA and FQGNSA. Here the CDR3 DNA reads TGTGCCAGCAGCCCTAGCGGGAGCCCCACAGATACGCAGTATTTT. Protein: CASSPSGSPTDTQYF.